The clone carrying this T cell receptor (beta chain) was seen a single time. CDR3 length: 19 amino acids. Germline loops: CDR1 MNHEY, CDR2 SMNVEV (reference sequence). V dropped 5 bases and J dropped 1; count of bases not matched to a gene: 9. The sample comes from a study of blood T cell repertoires in COVID-19. As for the study in general: Italy, Spain and the United States were the sources of the convalescent and acute COVID-19 samples. PBMCs, B-cell-depleted T cells, or T cells were the source of the cDNA or gDNA that made up the material.

This table comes from immunoSEQ multiplex PCR, and its TCRdb copy is limited to in-frame clones, with some not included. The sample carries about 170,000 clones, about 83% recorded once. Source material: peripheral blood. The TCR sequence derives from a woman in her seventies who had recovered from COVID-19. The gene calls are TRBV27 and TRBJ2-6, with 12 bases matching TRBD1. This CDR3 is CASSPGTGGASSGANVLTF. The CDR3 nucleotides are TGTGCCAGCAGTCCCGGGACAGGGGGCGCATCATCTGGGGCCAACGTCCTGACTTTC.